The entry below gives a single T cell receptor beta chain sequence along with its context. Germline-derived CDR1 and CDR2 are SGHAT and FQNNGV. The length of the CDR3 is 17 residues. The ends were cut back, 0 bases at V and 4 bases at J, with 17 bases in the middle. Via MiXCR, TCRdb re-called the 5' RACE reads, giving one row per CDR3 protein. Seen here are 500,000 to 700,000 distinct CDR3 sequences, roughly 19% observed once, and the top ten hold around an eighth. This entry is derived from a study of T cells after yellow fever vaccination. The chain couples TRBV11-2 to TRBJ2-3; perhaps TRBD2 as D (7 bases). The sample in question was PBMCs, obtained 15 days after the yellow fever booster vaccination. This receptor was identified in a man aged 30 to 45 who received the YFV17D yellow fever vaccine. The CDR3 loop is CASSLEARGGPADTQYF. As DNA, the CDR3 is TGTGCCAGCAGCTTAGAGGCTCGCGGGGGCCCAGCAGATACGCAGTATTTT.